The 14 T cell receptor beta chains below come from one sample, sequenced in a study of T-cell reconstitution after alpha-beta-depleted transplantation in children. Unique molecular identifiers were used in preparing the TCRbeta library. One entry per CDR3 protein, called by TCRdb with MiXCR from the PCR reads. The repertoire holds 150,000 to 250,000 distinct CDR3 sequences, with about 6% as singletons. Sequenced here: PBMCs, sampled before TCRalphabeta/CD19-depleted stem cell transplant. The receptors stem from a girl in the first two years of life with combined immunodeficiency, due to receive a stem cell transplant.

This clonotype was observed at least ten times. The rearrangement uses TRBV5-1 and TRBJ2-7; unclear D gene. Germline V gene sequence: CDR1 SGHRS, CDR2 YFSETQ. The germline V and J ends were trimmed by 0 bases and 6 bases, with 1 base remaining between them. The CDR3 has 10 residues. In DNA, the CDR3 is TGCGCCAGCAGCTTGGTCGAGCAGTACTTC. It codes for CASSLVEQYF.

At least ten counts were recorded for this clonotype. The gene calls are TRBV21-1 and TRBJ1-5. TRBV21-1 is designated a pseudogene. The CDR3 totals 16 residues. The CDR3 DNA is TGTGCCAGCAGCAAAGAAAGGGAGATCGGCAATCAGCCCCAGCATTTT. Translation gives CASSKEREIGNQPQHF.

The sample holds many counts of this clonotype. The chain combines TRBV27 with TRBJ2-7; D possibly uses TRBD1 or TRBD2 (5 bases each). Trimming stripped 3 bases from V and 5 bases from J, with 11 bases between. The germline gives CDR1 MNHEY, CDR2 SMNVEV (reference sequence). The CDR3 consists of 13 residues. The CDR3 DNA sequence: TGTGCCAGCAGTTTTGGGACGAACAACGAGCAGTACTTC. It codes for CASSFGTNNEQYF.

This clonotype was counted many times. The chain employs TRBV19 and TRBJ2-7; D might be TRBD1 or TRBD2, each matching 5 bases. Germline V gene sequence: CDR1 LNHDA, CDR2 SQIVND (reference sequence). V lost 3 bases and J 4 bases, leaving 10 bases between the germline ends. The CDR3 loop spans 13 amino acids. For the CDR3, the DNA is TGTGCCAGTAGTATCGTTGGGGGATACGAGCAGTACTTC. Translation gives CASSIVGGYEQYF.

This clonotype was seen ten or more times. The rearrangement links TRBV15 to TRBJ2-3, with D unclear. Germline CDR1 and CDR2: LNHNV and YYDKDF (reference sequence). CDR3 length: 14 amino acids. Deletions cut 0 bases from V and 4 bases from J, with 8 bases between. The CDR3 sequence is CATSRDLLPDTQYF. The DNA for the CDR3 is TGTGCCACCAGCAGAGATCTTTTGCCAGATACGCAGTATTTT.

This clonotype was counted ten times or more. This chain links TRBV12-3 or TRBV12-4 with TRBJ2-3; 7 positions agree with TRBD2. The V and J ends lost 4 bases and 2 bases, in that order; junction bases with no gene match: 3. This CDR3 spans 14 amino acids. This CDR3 is CASSYSGHTDTQYF. The CDR3 DNA sequence: TGTGCCAGCAGTTATAGCGGGCACACAGATACGCAGTATTTT.

With respect to this clonotype: With a much larger clone just one base away, this may be a read error. This chain uses TRBV9 with TRBJ2-1; D gene unclear. With 4 bases removed from V and 3 bases from J, the gap between germline ends came to 20 bases. CDR1 is SGDLS, CDR2 YYNGEE, per germline. The CDR3 spans 17 residues. The DNA of the CDR3 is TGTGCCAGCAGCCCAGCATCCAGGACCACAATCTACAATGAGCAGTTCTTC. It encodes CASSPASRTTIYNEQFF.

This clonotype showed up many times. The chain uses TRBV27 and TRBJ2-1; 13 bases are a match to TRBD2. The CDR3 extends over 20 amino acids. Germline-derived CDR1 and CDR2 are MNHEY and SMNVEV (reference sequence). V was pared by 5 bases and J by 6 bases, with 19 bases of the junction left unmatched. The CDR3, as DNA: TGTGCCAGCAGTGAGCCCACCTTAAAACTAGCGGGGGGGACGAGCAATGAGCAGTTCTTC. Protein: CASSEPTLKLAGGTSNEQFF.

In this sample, this clonotype turned up many times. V gene TRBV7-2 combines with J gene TRBJ2-1; 10 positions agree with TRBD2. V lost 5 bases and J lost 9; bases outside the gene matches: 4. The germline gives CDR1 SGHTA, CDR2 FQGNSA. CDR3 length: 13 amino acids. DNA of the CDR3: TGTGCCAGCAGCCCGGGACTAGCGATTGAGCAGTTCTTC. Translating gives CASSPGLAIEQFF.

The rearrangement links TRBV6-1 to TRBJ2-3; 11 bases agree with TRBD2. V shed 8 bases and J 0 bases; nucleotides not matched to a gene: 10. The CDR3 runs to 17 residues. The germline V gene encodes CDR1 MNHNS and CDR2 SASEGT. DNA for the CDR3: TGTGCCAGCCGGGGGCTAGCGGGGGGAGGGAGCACAGATACGCAGTATTTT. Residues: CASRGLAGGGSTDTQYF.

This clonotype was seen ten or more times. The chain links TRBV7-2 to TRBJ1-3, with TRBD1 as a possible D gene (6 bases). From germline, CDR1 is SGHTA and CDR2 FQGNSA. V dropped 5 bases and J dropped 2 bases, with 10 bases sitting between them. The CDR3 has 14 residues. The CDR3 bases are TGTGCCAGCAGCCCCTGGGACACTGGAAACACCATATATTTT. As protein: CASSPWDTGNTIYF.

At least ten counts were recorded for this clonotype. This chain connects TRBV28 to TRBJ1-2, with D perhaps TRBD1 (5 bases). The germline V gene has CDR1 MDHEN and CDR2 SYDVKM. Trimming left V 7 bases short and J 4 bases short, with 7 bases between. The length of the CDR3 is 11 residues. The CDR3 sequence: CASTGGYGYTF. The CDR3 DNA sequence: TGTGCCAGCACCGGGGGCTATGGCTACACCTTC.

V and J are TRBV28 and TRBJ2-5; tentative D call: TRBD2 (6 bases). Germline lookup yields CDR1 MDHEN and CDR2 SYDVKM. There are 15 residues in the CDR3. V gave up 2 bases and J gave up 4 bases, with 14 bases separating them. The CDR3 loop is CASSLIRGYGETQYF. The CDR3 nucleotides read TGTGCCAGCAGTTTAATCCGGGGGTATGGAGAGACCCAGTACTTC.

This clonotype was counted many times. The chain has TRBV11-3 and TRBJ2-5, with TRBD2 matching over 13 bases. V gave up 3 bases and J gave up 0 bases; unmatched junction bases: 7. The length of the CDR3 is 18 residues. CDR1 SGHNT and CDR2 YENEEA come from the germline V gene. The chain's CDR3 is CASSLTSGGYTYQETQYF. CDR3 bases: TGTGCCAGCAGCTTGACTAGCGGGGGGTACACCTACCAAGAGACCCAGTACTTC.